This TCR beta chain is drawn from a study of regulatory T cells in long-lasting Graves disease. Findings and limits, study-wide: Reduced TCR diversity was observed in persistent Graves' patients versus newly diagnosed patients. Relative to new patients (around 1,000), persistent patients exhibited greater sharing of public clonotypes (about 3,000).

After removal of 6 bases from V and 4 bases from J, the junction contained 6 bases not matched to a gene. The length of the CDR3 is 15 residues. Germline V gene sequence: CDR1 WSHSY, CDR2 SAAADI. This clonotype has ten or more counts. Its antigen is unknown. Arm-PCR of CDR3 regions and iRepertoire HTBI primers were the basis on which TCR beta libraries were built. Using its own MiXCR run on the multiplex PCR reads, TCRdb lists one record per CDR3 protein. This sample carries 400,000 to 550,000 distinct CDR3 sequences, approximately 15% of them seen once, and the ten largest clones take approximately 15%. The time point is: newly diagnosed GD, antithyroid drugs for less than 3 months. Extracted PBMC RNA gave rise to the TCR library. From an endocrinology department in Xi'an, China, came the patients. These data also formed part of another study, on T cells in Graves' hyperthyroidism and ophthalmopathy. This second report adds: The HTBI primer set served for first-round RT-PCR of the TCR CDR3.

This receptor was taken from a woman under 40 with Graves disease. The input for sequencing was peripheral blood mononuclear cells (PBMCs), taken at new diagnosis, from a patient treated with antithyroid drugs. The chain joins TRBV10-2 to TRBJ1-1, with 12 positions matching TRBD1. The CDR3 DNA reads as TGCGCCAGCAGCCCCGGGACAGGGGGCTTCACTGAAGCTTTCTTT. It codes for CASSPGTGGFTEAFF.